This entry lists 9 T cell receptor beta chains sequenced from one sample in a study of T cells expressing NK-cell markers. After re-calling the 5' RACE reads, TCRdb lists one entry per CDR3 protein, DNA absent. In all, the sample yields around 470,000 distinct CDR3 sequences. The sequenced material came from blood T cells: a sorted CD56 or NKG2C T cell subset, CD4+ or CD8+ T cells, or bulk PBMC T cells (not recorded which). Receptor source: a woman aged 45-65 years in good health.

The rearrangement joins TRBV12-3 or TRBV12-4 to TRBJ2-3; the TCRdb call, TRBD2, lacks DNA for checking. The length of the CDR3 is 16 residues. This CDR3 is CASSPLGAGVADTQYF.

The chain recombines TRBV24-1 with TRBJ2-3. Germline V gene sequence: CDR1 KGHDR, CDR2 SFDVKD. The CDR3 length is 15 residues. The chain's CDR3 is CATSEGYAFPDTQYF.

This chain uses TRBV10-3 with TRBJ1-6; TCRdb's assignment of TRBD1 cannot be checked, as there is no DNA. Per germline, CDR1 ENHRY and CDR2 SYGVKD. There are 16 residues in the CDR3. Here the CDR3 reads CAISEFTGGRNSPLHF.

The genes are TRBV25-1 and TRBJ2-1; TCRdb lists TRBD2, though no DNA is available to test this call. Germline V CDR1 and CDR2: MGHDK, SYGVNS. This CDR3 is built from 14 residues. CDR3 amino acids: CASSESGMERDQFF.

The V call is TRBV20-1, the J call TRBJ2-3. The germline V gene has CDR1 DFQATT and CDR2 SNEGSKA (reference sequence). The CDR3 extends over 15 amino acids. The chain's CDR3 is CSARVSLALPDTQYF.

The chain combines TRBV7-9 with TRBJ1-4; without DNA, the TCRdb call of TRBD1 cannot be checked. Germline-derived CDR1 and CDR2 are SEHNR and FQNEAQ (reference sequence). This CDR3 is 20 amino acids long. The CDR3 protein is CASSPKRVGQGKGANEKLFF.

CDR3 in amino acids: CASSSTLHGRGTDTQYF. V and J are TRBV9 and TRBJ2-3; TCRdb returns TRBD1, unconfirmable since there is no DNA. From germline, CDR1 is SGDLS and CDR2 YYNGEE. This CDR3 contains 17 residues.

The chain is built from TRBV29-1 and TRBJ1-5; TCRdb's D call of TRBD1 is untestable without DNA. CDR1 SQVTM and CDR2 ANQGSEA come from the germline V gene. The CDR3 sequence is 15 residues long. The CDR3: CSVAEVWGSNQPQHF. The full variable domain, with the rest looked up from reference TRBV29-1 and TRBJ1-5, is SAVISQKPSRDICQRGTSLTIQCQVDSQVTMMFWYRQQPGQSLTLIATANQGSEATYESGFVIDKFPISRPNLTFSTLTVSNMSPEDSSIYLCSVAEVWGSNQPQHFGDGTRLSIL.

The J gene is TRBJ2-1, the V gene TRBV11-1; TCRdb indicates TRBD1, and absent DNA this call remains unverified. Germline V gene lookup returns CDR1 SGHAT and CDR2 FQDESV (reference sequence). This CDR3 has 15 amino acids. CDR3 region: CASSRQGTYYNEQFF.